The 18 T cell receptor beta chains presented below share a single source sample, sequenced in a study of CD8 T cells in Susac syndrome. It was with random hexamers that roughly 0.45 to 1 ug RNA was reverse transcribed. TCRdb redid the calling of the immunoSEQ multiplex PCR reads with MiXCR, one entry per CDR3 protein. The sample yields some 100,000 distinct CDR3 sequences, less than 97% seen once. Sequenced sample: CD4+ T cells from PBMCs. These receptors were collected from a human donor in good health.

The chain is built from TRBV2 and TRBJ2-2, with D hard to call. The CDR3 has 13 amino acids. Trimming took 7 bases from V and 7 from J, leaving 13 bases between them. Germline V gene sequence: CDR1 SNHLY, CDR2 FYNNEI. The CDR3, as DNA: TGTGCCAGCACGGCCTCCCCGGGCGGGGAGCTGTTTTTT. It specifies CASTASPGGELFF.

The rearrangement links TRBV4-1 to TRBJ2-6; D tentatively reads TRBD1 or TRBD2 (6 bases each). The CDR3 runs to 16 residues. Looked up from germline, CDR1 is MGHRA and CDR2 is YSYEKL. V lost 0 bases and J 4 bases, leaving 10 bases between the germline ends. The CDR3 DNA sequence: TGCGCCAGCAGCCAAGAGAGGGGGGAAGGGGCCAACGTCCTGACTTTC. The encoded protein is CASSQERGEGANVLTF.

The rearrangement joins TRBV10-2 to TRBJ1-2; D remains unclear. The germline V gene has CDR1 WSHSY and CDR2 SAAADI. V lost 3 bases and J lost 8, with 13 bases in between. This CDR3 region has 13 residues. CDR3 sequence: CASSDIGIEGYTF. The DNA for the CDR3 is TGCGCCAGCAGTGATATAGGGATAGAGGGCTACACCTTC.

The rearrangement links TRBV9 to TRBJ2-3; D remains ambiguous. The CDR3 has 12 amino acids. V was shortened by 2 bases and J by 6 bases, with 7 bases between the two germline ends. The germline gives CDR1 SGDLS, CDR2 YYNGEE. The CDR3 nucleotides are TGTGCCAGCAGCGTGGACCTGGATACGCAGTATTTT. It yields the protein CASSVDLDTQYF.

The chain joins TRBV29-1 to TRBJ2-3; 7 bases map to TRBD2. The CDR3 sequence is 14 residues long. With V trimmed by 3 bases and J by 1 base, 4 bases remained unmatched. The germline V gene encodes CDR1 SQVTM and CDR2 ANQGSEA. The CDR3 DNA reads as TGCAGCGTTGACGCGGGAGTGGGCACAGATACGCAGTATTTT. Amino acid sequence: CSVDAGVGTDTQYF.

The chain combines TRBV2 with TRBJ1-5; D remains ambiguous. This CDR3 is built from 14 residues. CDR1 is SNHLY and CDR2 is FYNNEI in the germline V gene. The ends were cut back, 7 bases at V and 0 bases at J, with 10 bases in the middle. For the CDR3, the DNA is TGTGCCAGCAACCCCCTGCGTAGCAATCAGCCCCAGCATTTT. Translating gives CASNPLRSNQPQHF.

The chain has TRBV19 and TRBJ1-5; no clear D. The CDR3 contains 12 residues. Deletions cut 7 bases from V and 9 bases from J, with 13 bases between. Germline assignment: CDR1 LNHDA and CDR2 SQIVND (reference sequence). The CDR3 reads CASTGGRGPQHF. The DNA for the CDR3 is TGTGCCAGTACGGGCGGACGCGGGCCCCAGCATTTT.

This rearrangement joins TRBV29-1 to TRBJ2-7, with TRBD1 identical over 8 bases. The ends lost 4 bases at V and 4 bases at J; junction bases unmatched: 9. Germline CDR1 is SQVTM and CDR2 is ANQGSEA. CDR3 size: 14 residues. CDR3: CSVVKGQGAYEQYF. The CDR3, as DNA: TGCAGCGTTGTGAAAGGGCAGGGGGCTTACGAGCAGTACTTC.

The genes are TRBV3-1 and TRBJ2-2; D unresolved. This CDR3 has 12 amino acids. The ends were cut back, 4 bases at V and 8 bases at J, with 8 bases in the middle. CDR1 is LGHDT and CDR2 is YNNKEL in the germline V gene (reference sequence). The CDR3 spells CASSPYSGELFF. CDR3 in DNA: TGTGCCAGCAGCCCCTATTCAGGGGAGCTGTTTTTT.

The gene calls are TRBV2 and TRBJ1-4, with TRBD1 identical over 7 bases. Germline V gene sequence: CDR1 SNHLY, CDR2 FYNNEI. V shed 5 bases, J shed 4 bases, and the junction held 7 bases outside the gene matches. The CDR3 loop spans 15 amino acids. The CDR3 bases are TGTGCCAGCAGTTCCACAGGGGTCGATAATGAAAAACTGTTTTTT. Translation gives CASSSTGVDNEKLFF.

The chain recombines TRBV6-6 with TRBJ2-1, with 8 positions matching TRBD2. The CDR3 is 16 residues long. Germline CDR1 MNHNY, CDR2 SVGAGI (reference sequence). The V segment lost 6 bases and the J segment 3 bases; nucleotides outside the gene matches: 10. Written as DNA, the CDR3 is TGTGCCAGCAGAATAGCAAGCGGGAGTGGCTACAATGAGCAGTTCTTC. Translated: CASRIASGSGYNEQFF.

The J gene is TRBJ1-1, the V gene TRBV2; maybe TRBD1 (6 bases). In germline, CDR1 is SNHLY, CDR2 FYNNEI. Trimming removed 2 bases at V and 5 bases at J, with 15 bases between. The CDR3 loop spans 15 amino acids. The CDR3 is CASSEPPKGGTEAFF. The CDR3 DNA reads TGTGCCAGCAGTGAACCCCCGAAAGGGGGGACTGAAGCTTTCTTT.

This chain connects TRBV29-1 to TRBJ2-3, with 7 positions matching TRBD1. Trimming at V came to 4 bases and at J to 3 bases, leaving 10 bases not matched to a gene. The CDR3 consists of 15 residues. The V gene's germline CDR1 is SQVTM and CDR2 ANQGSEA. Written as DNA, the CDR3 is TGCAGCGTTGCCTCCGGGGCAGGGGGTACAGATACGCAGTATTTT. Its translation: CSVASGAGGTDTQYF.

This clonotype appeared once. The chain combines TRBV12-3 or TRBV12-4 with TRBJ1-2; 7 nucleotides agree with TRBD1. The J segment lost 1 base and the V segment lost 5 bases, leaving 7 bases of the junction unmatched. The CDR3 sequence is 15 residues long. In nucleotides, the CDR3 is TGTGCCAGCAGTCAAACAGGGGTTTTTAACTATGGCTACACCTTC. Its protein is CASSQTGVFNYGYTF.

The chain has TRBV19 and TRBJ1-1; possibly TRBD1 for D (6 bases). Trimming cost V 6 bases and J 5 bases, with 19 bases left between them. The CDR3 spans 15 residues. The germline V gene has CDR1 LNHDA and CDR2 SQIVND (reference sequence). The CDR3 DNA follows: TGTGCCAGTAGCCCAGGGGAGGGGGTGAGGACTGAAGCTTTCTTT. Its translation is CASSPGEGVRTEAFF.

This rearrangement joins TRBV25-1 to TRBJ2-1; tentative D call: TRBD1 (6 bases). The V and J ends lost 0 bases and 12 bases respectively, with 18 bases between them. This CDR3 is 15 amino acids long. Germline assignment: CDR1 MGHDK and CDR2 SYGVNS. The CDR3 DNA follows: TGTGCCAGCAGTGAATATGGGGGCGCGAAAGTGCGGCAGTTCTTC. Translating it yields CASSEYGGAKVRQFF.

The chain uses TRBV29-1 and TRBJ2-6; TRBD2 might be the D (6 bases). The CDR3 totals 13 residues. Germline V CDR1 and CDR2: SQVTM, ANQGSEA. V was clipped by 3 bases and J by 3 bases, with 6 bases between them. CDR3 bases: TGCAGCGTTGACGGGGGTGGGGCCAACGTCCTGACTTTC. This translates into CSVDGGGANVLTF.

The chain employs TRBV6-2 or TRBV6-3 and TRBJ2-2, with a possible D match to TRBD2 (5 bases). The CDR3 sequence is 14 residues long. V lost 2 bases to trimming and J lost 1 base, with 5 bases between them. Germline lookup yields CDR1 MNHEY and CDR2 SVGEGT. The CDR3 DNA reads TGTGCCAGCAGTTACCGGGGGAACACCGGGGAGCTGTTTTTT. Its translation: CASSYRGNTGELFF.